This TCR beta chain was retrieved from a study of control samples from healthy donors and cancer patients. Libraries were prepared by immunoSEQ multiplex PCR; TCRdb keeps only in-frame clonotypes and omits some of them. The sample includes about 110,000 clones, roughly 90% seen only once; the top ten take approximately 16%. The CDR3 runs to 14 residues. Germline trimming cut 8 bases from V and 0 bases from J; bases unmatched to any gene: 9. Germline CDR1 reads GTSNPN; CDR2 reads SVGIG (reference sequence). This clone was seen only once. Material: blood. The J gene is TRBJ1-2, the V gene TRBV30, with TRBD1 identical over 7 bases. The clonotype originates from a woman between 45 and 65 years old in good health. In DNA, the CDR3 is TGTGCCCAAACCGGGACAGTCGCTAACTATGGCTACACCTTC. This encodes CAQTGTVANYGYTF. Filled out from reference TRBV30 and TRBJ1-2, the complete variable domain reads SQTIHQWPATLVQPVGSPLSLECTVEGTSNPNLYWYRQAAGRGLQLLFYSVGIGQISSEVPQNLSASRPQDRQFILSSKKLLLSDSGFYLCAQTGTVANYGYTFGSGTRLTVV.